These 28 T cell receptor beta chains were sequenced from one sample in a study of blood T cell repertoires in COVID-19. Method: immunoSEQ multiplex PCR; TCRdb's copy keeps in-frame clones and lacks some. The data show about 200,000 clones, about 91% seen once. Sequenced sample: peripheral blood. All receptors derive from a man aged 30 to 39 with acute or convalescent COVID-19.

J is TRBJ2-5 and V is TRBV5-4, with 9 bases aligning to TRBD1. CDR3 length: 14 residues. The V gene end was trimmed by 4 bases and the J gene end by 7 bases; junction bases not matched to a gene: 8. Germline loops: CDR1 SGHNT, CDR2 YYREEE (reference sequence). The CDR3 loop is CASSPRTGEGTQYF. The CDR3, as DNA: TGTGCCAGCAGCCCCCGGACAGGGGAAGGGACCCAGTACTTC.

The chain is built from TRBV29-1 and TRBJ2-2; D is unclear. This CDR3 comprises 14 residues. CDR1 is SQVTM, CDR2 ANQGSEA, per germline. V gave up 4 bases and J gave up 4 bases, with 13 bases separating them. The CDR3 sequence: CSVAVGFVTGELFF. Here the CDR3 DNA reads TGCAGCGTTGCGGTGGGCTTCGTCACCGGGGAGCTGTTTTTT.

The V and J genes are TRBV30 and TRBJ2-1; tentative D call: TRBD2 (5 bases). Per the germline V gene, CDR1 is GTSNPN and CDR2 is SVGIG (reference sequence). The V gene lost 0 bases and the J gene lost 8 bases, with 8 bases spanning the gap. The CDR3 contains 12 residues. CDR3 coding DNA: TGTGCCTGGAGTGTTACGGGGTATGAGCAGTTCTTC. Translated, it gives CAWSVTGYEQFF.

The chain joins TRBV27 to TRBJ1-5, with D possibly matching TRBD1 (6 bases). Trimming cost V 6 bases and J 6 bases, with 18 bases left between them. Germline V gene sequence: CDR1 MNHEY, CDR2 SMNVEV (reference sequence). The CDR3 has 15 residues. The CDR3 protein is CASRRRGGGGQPQHF. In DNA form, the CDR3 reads TGTGCCAGCAGGCGTCGTGGGGGAGGGGGTCAGCCCCAGCATTTT.

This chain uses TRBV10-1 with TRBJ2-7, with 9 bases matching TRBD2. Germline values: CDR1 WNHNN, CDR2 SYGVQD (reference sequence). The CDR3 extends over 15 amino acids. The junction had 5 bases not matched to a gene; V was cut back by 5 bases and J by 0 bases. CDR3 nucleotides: TGCGCCAGCAGTCCTAGCGGGGACCTCTCCTACGAGCAGTACTTC. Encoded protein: CASSPSGDLSYEQYF.

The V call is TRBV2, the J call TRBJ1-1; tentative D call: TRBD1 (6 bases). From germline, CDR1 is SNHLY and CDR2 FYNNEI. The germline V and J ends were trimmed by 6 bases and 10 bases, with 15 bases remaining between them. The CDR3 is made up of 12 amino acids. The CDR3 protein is CASSTAGEIAFF. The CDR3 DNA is TGTGCCAGCAGCACCGCAGGGGAGATAGCTTTCTTT.

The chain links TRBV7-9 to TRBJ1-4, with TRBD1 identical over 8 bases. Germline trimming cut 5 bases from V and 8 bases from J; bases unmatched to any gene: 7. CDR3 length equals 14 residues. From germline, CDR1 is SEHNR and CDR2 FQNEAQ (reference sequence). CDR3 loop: CASSLDRGREKLFF. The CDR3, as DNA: TGTGCCAGCAGCCTCGACAGGGGACGGGAAAAACTGTTTTTT.

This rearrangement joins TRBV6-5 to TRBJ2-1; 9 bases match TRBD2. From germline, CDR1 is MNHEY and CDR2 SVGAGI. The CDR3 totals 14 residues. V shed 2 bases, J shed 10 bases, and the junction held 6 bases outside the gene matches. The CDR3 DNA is TGTGCCAGCAGTTACGGCGGGGGGGCAGGGGAGCAGTTCTTC. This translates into CASSYGGGAGEQFF.

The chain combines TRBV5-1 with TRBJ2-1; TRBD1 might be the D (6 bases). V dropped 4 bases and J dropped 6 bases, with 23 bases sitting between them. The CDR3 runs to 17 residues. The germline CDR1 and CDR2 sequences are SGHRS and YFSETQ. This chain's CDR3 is CASSRMGTGFTGNEQFF. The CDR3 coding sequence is TGCGCCAGCAGCCGAATGGGCACAGGGTTTACGGGCAATGAGCAGTTCTTC. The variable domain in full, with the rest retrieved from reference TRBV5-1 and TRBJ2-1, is KAGVTQTPRYLIKTRGQQVTLSCSPISGHRSVSWYQQTPGQGLQFLFEYFSETQRNKGNFPGRFSGRQFSNSRSEMNVSTLELGDSALYLCASSRMGTGFTGNEQFFGPGTRLTVL.

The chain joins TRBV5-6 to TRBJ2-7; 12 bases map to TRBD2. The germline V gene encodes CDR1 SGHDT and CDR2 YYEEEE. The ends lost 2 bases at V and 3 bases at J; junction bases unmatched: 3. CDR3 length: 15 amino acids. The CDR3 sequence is CASSFGLAGNYEQYF. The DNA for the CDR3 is TGTGCCAGCAGCTTCGGACTAGCGGGAAACTACGAGCAGTACTTC.

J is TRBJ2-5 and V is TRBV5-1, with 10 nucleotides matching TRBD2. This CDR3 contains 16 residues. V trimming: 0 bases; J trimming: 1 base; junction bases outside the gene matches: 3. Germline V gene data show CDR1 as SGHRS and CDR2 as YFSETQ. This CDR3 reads CASSLGVAGGQETQYF. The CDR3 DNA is TGCGCCAGCAGCTTGGGGGTAGCGGGGGGCCAAGAGACCCAGTACTTC.

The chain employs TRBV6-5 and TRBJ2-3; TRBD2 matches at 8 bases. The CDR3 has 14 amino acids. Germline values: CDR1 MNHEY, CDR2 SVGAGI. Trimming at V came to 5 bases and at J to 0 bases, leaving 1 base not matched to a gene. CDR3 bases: TGTGCCAGCAGTCGGACTAGCAGCACAGATACGCAGTATTTT. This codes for CASSRTSSTDTQYF.

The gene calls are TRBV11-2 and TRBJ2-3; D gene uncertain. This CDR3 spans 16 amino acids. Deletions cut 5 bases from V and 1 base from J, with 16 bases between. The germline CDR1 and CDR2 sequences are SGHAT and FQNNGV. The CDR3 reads CASSQLSRAGTDTQYF. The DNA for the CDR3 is TGTGCCAGCAGCCAACTTAGCCGAGCTGGCACAGATACGCAGTATTTT.

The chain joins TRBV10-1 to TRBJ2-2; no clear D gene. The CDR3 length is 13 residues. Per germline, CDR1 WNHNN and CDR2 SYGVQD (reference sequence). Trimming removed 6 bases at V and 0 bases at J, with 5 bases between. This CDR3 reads CASRRSNTGELFF. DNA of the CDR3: TGCGCCAGCAGGCGGTCGAACACCGGGGAGCTGTTTTTT.

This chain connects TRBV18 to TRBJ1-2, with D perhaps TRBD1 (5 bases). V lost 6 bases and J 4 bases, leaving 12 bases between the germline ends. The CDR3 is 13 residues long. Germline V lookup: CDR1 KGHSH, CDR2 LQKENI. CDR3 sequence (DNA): TGTGCCAGCTCCCCGGGCGGGGCCTATGGCTACACCTTC. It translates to CASSPGGAYGYTF.

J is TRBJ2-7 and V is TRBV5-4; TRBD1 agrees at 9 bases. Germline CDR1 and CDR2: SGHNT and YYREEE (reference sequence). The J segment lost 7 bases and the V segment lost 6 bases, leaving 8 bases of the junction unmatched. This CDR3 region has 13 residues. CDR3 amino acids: CASTRGQGVEQYF. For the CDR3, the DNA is TGTGCCAGCACCCGGGGACAGGGCGTAGAGCAGTACTTC.

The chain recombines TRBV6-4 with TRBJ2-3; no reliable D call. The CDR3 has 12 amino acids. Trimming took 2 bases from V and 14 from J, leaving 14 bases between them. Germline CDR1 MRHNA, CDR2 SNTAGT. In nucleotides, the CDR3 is TGTGCCAGCAGTGACCTCCTGGGCCCGACGTATTTT. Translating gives CASSDLLGPTYF.

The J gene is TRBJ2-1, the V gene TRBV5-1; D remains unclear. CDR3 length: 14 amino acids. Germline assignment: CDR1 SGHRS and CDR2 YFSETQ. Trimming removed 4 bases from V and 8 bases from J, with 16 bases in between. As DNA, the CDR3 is TGCGCCAGCAGCCCAAACCCAAGAGTGCATGAGCAGTTCTTC. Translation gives CASSPNPRVHEQFF.

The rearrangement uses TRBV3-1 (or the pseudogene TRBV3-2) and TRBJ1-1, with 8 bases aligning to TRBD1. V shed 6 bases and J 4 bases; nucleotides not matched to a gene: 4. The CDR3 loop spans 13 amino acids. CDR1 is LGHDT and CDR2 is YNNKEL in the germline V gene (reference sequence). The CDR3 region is CASRPTGGTEAFF. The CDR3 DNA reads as TGTGCCAGCAGGCCTACAGGGGGCACTGAAGCTTTCTTT.

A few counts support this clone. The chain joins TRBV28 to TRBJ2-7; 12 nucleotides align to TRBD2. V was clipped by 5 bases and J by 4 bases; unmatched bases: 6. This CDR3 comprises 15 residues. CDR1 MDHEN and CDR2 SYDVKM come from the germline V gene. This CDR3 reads CASSRLAGDQYEQYF. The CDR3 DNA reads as TGTGCCAGCAGTAGACTAGCGGGAGATCAGTACGAGCAGTACTTC.

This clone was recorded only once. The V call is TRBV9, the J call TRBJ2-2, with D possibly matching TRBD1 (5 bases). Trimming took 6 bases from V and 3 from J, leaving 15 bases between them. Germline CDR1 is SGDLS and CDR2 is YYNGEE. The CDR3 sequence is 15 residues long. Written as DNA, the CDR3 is TGTGCCAGCACACCTGCCAGGGCCTACACCGGGGAGCTGTTTTTT. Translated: CASTPARAYTGELFF.

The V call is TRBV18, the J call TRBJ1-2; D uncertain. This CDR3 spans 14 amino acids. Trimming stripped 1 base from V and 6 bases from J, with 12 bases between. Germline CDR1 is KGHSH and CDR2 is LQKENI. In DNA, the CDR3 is TGTGCCAGCTCACCACGCGTAGACATGGATGGCTACACCTTC. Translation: CASSPRVDMDGYTF.

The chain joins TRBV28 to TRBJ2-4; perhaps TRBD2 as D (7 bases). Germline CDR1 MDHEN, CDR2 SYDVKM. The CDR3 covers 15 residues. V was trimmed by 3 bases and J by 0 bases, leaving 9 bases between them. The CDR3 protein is CASSLGGAAKNIQYF. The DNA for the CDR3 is TGTGCCAGCAGTTTGGGGGGGGCAGCCAAAAACATTCAGTACTTC.

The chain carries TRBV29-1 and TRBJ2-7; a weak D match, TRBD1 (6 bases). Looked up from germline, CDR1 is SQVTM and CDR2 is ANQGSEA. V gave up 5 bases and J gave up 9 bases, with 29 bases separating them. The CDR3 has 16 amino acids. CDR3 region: CSVLGASTRLGAAQYF. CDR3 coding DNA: TGCAGCGTTTTGGGGGCTTCGACGAGACTGGGGGCGGCGCAGTACTTC.

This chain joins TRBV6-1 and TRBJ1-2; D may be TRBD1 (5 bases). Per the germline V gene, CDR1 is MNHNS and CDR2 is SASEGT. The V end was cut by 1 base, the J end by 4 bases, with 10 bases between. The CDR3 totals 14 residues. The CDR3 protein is CASSEGGGPYGYTF. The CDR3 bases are TGTGCCAGCAGTGAAGGGGGCGGCCCCTATGGCTACACCTTC.

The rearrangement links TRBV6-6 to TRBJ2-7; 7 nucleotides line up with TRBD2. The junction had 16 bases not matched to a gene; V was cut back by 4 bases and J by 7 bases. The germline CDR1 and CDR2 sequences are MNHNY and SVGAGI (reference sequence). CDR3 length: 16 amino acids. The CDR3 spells CASSSSNGGRVWEQYF. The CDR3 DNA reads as TGTGCCAGCAGTTCCAGCAATGGTGGGAGGGTTTGGGAGCAGTACTTC.

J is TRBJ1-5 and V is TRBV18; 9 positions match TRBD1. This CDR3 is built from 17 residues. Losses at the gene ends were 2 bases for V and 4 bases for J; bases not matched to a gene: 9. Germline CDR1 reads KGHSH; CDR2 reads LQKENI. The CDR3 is CASSPVGQGASNQPQHF. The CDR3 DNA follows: TGTGCCAGCTCACCAGTGGGACAGGGTGCCTCAAATCAGCCCCAGCATTTT.

CDR3 amino acids: CASSQSTGYTF. The CDR3 coding sequence is TGTGCCAGCAGCCAATCGACAGGCTACACCTTC. The chain employs TRBV7-9 and TRBJ1-2; D is ambiguous. Trimming shortened V by 5 bases and J by 8 bases, and 9 bases separated the two germline ends. Germline CDR1 SEHNR, CDR2 FQNEAQ (reference sequence). The CDR3 contains 11 residues.